A single sample gave rise to the 14 T cell receptor beta chains below, sequenced in a study of blood T cell repertoires in COVID-19. The method was immunoSEQ multiplex PCR; TCRdb's version includes in-frame clones alone and lacks a portion of them. The sample includes about 300,000 clones, approximately 86% of them seen just once. The sample consisted of peripheral blood. The receptors derive from a man between 65 and 80 years old with acute or convalescent COVID-19.

The rearrangement links TRBV4-2 to TRBJ2-1; perhaps TRBD2 as D (5 bases). The CDR3 spans 20 residues. Germline-derived CDR1 and CDR2 are LGHNA and YNFKEQ. Trimming removed 0 bases from V and 0 bases from J, with 21 bases in between. CDR3 sequence: CASSQDPTSGYLSSYNEQFF. In nucleotides, the CDR3 is TGTGCCAGCAGCCAAGACCCAACCTCGGGGTATTTGAGCTCCTACAATGAGCAGTTCTTC.

CDR3: CASSSGWSSYEQYF. CDR3 nucleotides: TGTGCCAGTTCAAGCGGGTGGAGCTCCTACGAGCAGTACTTC. The chain employs TRBV19 and TRBJ2-7, with a weak D call TRBD2 (6 bases). This CDR3 is built from 14 residues. Trimming cost V 8 bases and J 0 bases, with 14 bases left between them. CDR1 and CDR2 from the germline V gene are LNHDA and SQIVND (reference sequence).

CDR3 region: CASSMIGLEAEQFF. CDR3 in DNA: TGTGCCAGCAGCATGATCGGGTTGGAGGCTGAGCAGTTCTTC. The chain recombines TRBV5-4 with TRBJ2-1, with D maybe TRBD2 (5 bases). The germline V gene has CDR1 SGHNT and CDR2 YYREEE (reference sequence). The CDR3 has 14 residues. The V end was cut by 4 bases, the J end by 9 bases, with 17 bases between.

This chain links TRBV4-2 with TRBJ1-6; maybe TRBD1 (6 bases). V was pared by 0 bases and J by 7 bases, with 10 bases between. CDR1 LGHNA and CDR2 YNFKEQ come from the germline V gene. This CDR3 has 15 amino acids. The CDR3 nucleotides read TGTGCCAGCAGCCAAGAACGGACAGTCAATTCACCCCTCCACTTT. Amino acids: CASSQERTVNSPLHF.

This sequence joins TRBV19 and TRBJ1-1; TRBD1 aligns across 11 bases. J was trimmed by 5 bases and V by 10 bases; bases with no gene match: 12. This CDR3 spans 15 amino acids. Germline V gene lookup returns CDR1 LNHDA and CDR2 SQIVND (reference sequence). CDR3 nucleotide sequence: TGTGCCACCCAGTCGGACAGGGGGCCATGGACTGAAGCTTTCTTT. It codes for CATQSDRGPWTEAFF.

The chain joins TRBV7-2 to TRBJ2-7; 8 bases align to TRBD1. Per the germline V gene, CDR1 is SGHTA and CDR2 is FQGNSA. Trimming removed 8 bases from V and 0 bases from J; junction bases left unmatched: 6. The CDR3 is 14 residues long. Written as DNA, the CDR3 is TGTGCCAGCGCGTTAGGACAGGGCTCCTACGAGCAGTACTTC. Protein: CASALGQGSYEQYF. The variable domain in full, completed from reference TRBV7-2 and TRBJ2-7, reads GAGVSQSPSNKVTEKGKDVELRCDPISGHTALYWYRQSLGQGLEFLIYFQGNSAPDKSGLPSDRFSAERTGGSVSTLTIQRTQQEDSAVYLCASALGQGSYEQYFGPGTRLTVT.

The chain couples TRBV6-5 to TRBJ2-1; 8 bases are a match to TRBD2. The V and J ends lost 6 bases and 8 bases, in that order; junction bases with no gene match: 9. Looked up from germline, CDR1 is MNHEY and CDR2 is SVGAGI. The CDR3 loop spans 14 amino acids. The CDR3 sequence is CASRRAGVSHEQFF. The CDR3 nucleotides read TGTGCCAGCAGAAGAGCGGGAGTTTCCCATGAGCAGTTCTTC.

This clone occurred once. The chain combines TRBV28 with TRBJ2-2; 9 bases align to TRBD1. V gave up 7 bases and J gave up 5 bases; unmatched junction bases: 8. This CDR3 contains 15 residues. CDR1 and CDR2 from the germline V gene are MDHEN and SYDVKM. CDR3 DNA: TGTGCCAGCAAACTCCGGGACAGGGATACCGGGGAGCTGTTTTTT. Protein: CASKLRDRDTGELFF.

The chain is built from TRBV9 and TRBJ1-6, with D possibly TRBD1 on 6 matching bases. V was shortened by 3 bases and J by 4 bases, with 17 bases between the two germline ends. This CDR3 contains 17 residues. From germline, CDR1 is SGDLS and CDR2 YYNGEE. The CDR3 DNA sequence: TGTGCCAGCAGCGAAGAAACAGGGAGGGGATATAATTCACCCCTCCACTTT. This translates into CASSEETGRGYNSPLHF.

The rearrangement uses TRBV10-1 and TRBJ1-1; 7 bases agree with TRBD1. V was clipped by 5 bases and J by 1 base; unmatched bases: 7. The length of the CDR3 is 15 residues. Germline values: CDR1 WNHNN, CDR2 SYGVQD (reference sequence). CDR3 bases: TGCGCCAGCAGTCGTACAGGGGATACGAACACTGAAGCTTTCTTT. Translated, it gives CASSRTGDTNTEAFF.

The rearrangement uses TRBV28 and TRBJ1-5; D is uncertain. This CDR3 is 12 amino acids long. CDR1 and CDR2 (germline): MDHEN, SYDVKM. The V gene lost 10 bases and the J gene lost 2 bases, with 9 bases spanning the gap. The CDR3 spells CATGVGNQPQHF. Here the CDR3 DNA reads TGTGCCACCGGGGTTGGCAATCAGCCCCAGCATTTT.

This clone was observed a handful of times. The CDR3 bases are TGCAGTGCTATTGACCCCCCCCGTGAGCAGTTCTTC. This codes for CSAIDPPREQFF. The V gene is TRBV20-1, the J gene TRBJ2-1; D uncertain. V shed 4 bases and J shed 9 bases, with 13 bases lying between them. This CDR3 has 12 amino acids. Germline CDR1 and CDR2: DFQATT and SNEGSKA (reference sequence).

V and J are TRBV7-2 and TRBJ1-4, with TRBD1 matching over 7 bases. The ends lost 7 bases at V and 7 bases at J; junction bases unmatched: 12. Germline CDR1 and CDR2: SGHTA and FQGNSA. The CDR3 consists of 15 residues. CDR3 nucleotide sequence: TGTGCCAGCAATGCAGGGGGGCTTACGGGTGAAAAACTGTTTTTT. As protein: CASNAGGLTGEKLFF.

This clone has more than one count but fewer than ten. CDR3 DNA sequence: TGTGCCAGCTCACCTATGACAGGGGCCAAGAACACTGAAGCTTTCTTT. Translation gives CASSPMTGAKNTEAFF. This sequence joins TRBV18 and TRBJ1-1; the match to TRBD1 covers 8 bases. Germline V CDR1 and CDR2: KGHSH, LQKENI. The V gene end was trimmed by 3 bases and the J gene end by 1 base; junction bases not matched to a gene: 7. CDR3 size: 16 residues.